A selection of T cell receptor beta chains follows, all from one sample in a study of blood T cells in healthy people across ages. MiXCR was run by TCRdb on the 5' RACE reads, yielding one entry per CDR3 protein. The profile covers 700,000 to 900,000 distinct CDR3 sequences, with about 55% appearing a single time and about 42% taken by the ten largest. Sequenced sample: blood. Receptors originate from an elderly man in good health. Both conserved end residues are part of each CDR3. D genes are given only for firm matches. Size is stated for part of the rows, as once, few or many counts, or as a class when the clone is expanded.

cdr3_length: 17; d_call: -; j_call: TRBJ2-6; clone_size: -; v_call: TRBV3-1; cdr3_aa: CASSQDSGPSGANVLTF; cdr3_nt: TGTGCCAGCAGCCAAGATTCGGGCCCCTCTGGGGCCAACGTCCTGACTTTC
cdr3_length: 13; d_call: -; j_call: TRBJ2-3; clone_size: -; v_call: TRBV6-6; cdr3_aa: CASSGALERDAYF; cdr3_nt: TGTGCCAGCAGTGGGGCCTTGGAGAGAGACGCGTATTTT
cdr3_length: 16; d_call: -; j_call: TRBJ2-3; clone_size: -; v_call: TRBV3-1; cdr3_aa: CASRSGGLSGTDTQYF; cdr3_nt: TGTGCCAGCAGGTCCGGGGGCCTCTCTGGCACAGATACGCAGTATTTT
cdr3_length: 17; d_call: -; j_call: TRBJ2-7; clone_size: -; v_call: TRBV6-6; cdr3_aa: CASSYSQKQGPGTEQYF; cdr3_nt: TGTGCCAGCAGTTACTCGCAGAAACAGGGACCAGGAACCGAGCAGTACTTC
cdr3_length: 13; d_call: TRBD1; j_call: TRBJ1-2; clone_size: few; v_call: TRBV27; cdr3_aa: CASSFTGAGGYTF; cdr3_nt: TGTGCCAGCAGTTTTACAGGGGCTGGCGGCTACACCTTC
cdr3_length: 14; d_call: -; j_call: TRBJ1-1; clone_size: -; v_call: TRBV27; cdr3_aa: CANSEGIVDTEAFF; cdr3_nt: TGTGCCAATAGCGAGGGGATAGTGGACACTGAAGCTTTCTTT
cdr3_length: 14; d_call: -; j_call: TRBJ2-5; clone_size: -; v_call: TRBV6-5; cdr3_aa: CASSYDRNQETQYF; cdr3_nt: TGTGCCAGCAGTTACGACAGAAACCAAGAGACCCAGTACTTC
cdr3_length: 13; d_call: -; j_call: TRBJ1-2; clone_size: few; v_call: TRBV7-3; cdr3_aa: CASSYRDDYGYTF; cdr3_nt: TGTGCCAGCAGCTACCGGGACGACTATGGCTACACCTTC
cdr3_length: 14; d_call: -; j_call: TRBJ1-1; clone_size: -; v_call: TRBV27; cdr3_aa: CASSWGRKHTEAFF; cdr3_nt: TGTGCCAGCAGTTGGGGGCGGAAACACACTGAAGCTTTCTTT
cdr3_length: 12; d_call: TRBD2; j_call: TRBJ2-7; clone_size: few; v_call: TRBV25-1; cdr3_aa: CASSIQAGAQYF; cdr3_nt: TGTGCCAGCAGTATTCAGGCGGGAGCACAGTACTTC
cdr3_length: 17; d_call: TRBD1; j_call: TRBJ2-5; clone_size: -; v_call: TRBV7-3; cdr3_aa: CASSLSGRQGPQETQYF; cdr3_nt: TGTGCCAGCAGCTTAAGTGGGAGACAGGGTCCCCAAGAGACCCAGTACTTC
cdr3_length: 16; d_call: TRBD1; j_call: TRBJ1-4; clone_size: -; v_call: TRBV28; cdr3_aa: CASSPKTGESNEKLFF; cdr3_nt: TGTGCCAGCAGCCCCAAAACAGGGGAAAGTAATGAAAAACTGTTTTTT
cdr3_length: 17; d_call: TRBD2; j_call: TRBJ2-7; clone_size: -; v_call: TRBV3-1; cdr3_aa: CASSQTWGLAGKNEQYF; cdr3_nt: TGTGCCAGCAGCCAAACCTGGGGGCTAGCGGGAAAAAACGAGCAGTACTTC
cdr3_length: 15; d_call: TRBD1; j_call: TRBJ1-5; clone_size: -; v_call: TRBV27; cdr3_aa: CASSPRDRGHQPQHF; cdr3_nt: TGTGCCAGCAGTCCTCGGGACAGGGGTCATCAGCCCCAGCATTTT
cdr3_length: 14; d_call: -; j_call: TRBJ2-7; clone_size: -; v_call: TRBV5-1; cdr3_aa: CASSSVTRYNEQYF; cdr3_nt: TGCGCCAGCAGCTCAGTAACGAGATACAATGAGCAGTACTTC
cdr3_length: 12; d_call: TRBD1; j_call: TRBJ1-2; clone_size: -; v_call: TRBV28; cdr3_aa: CASSLGQDPYTF; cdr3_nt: TGTGCCAGCAGCCTCGGACAGGACCCCTACACCTTC
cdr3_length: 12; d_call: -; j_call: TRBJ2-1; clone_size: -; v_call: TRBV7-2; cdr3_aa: CASSLALGEQFF; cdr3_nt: TGTGCCAGCAGCCTCGCGTTAGGTGAGCAGTTCTTC
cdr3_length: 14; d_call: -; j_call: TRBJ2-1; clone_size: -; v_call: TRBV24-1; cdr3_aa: CATSEPGANNEQFF; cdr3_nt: TGTGCCACCAGTGAGCCGGGGGCGAACAATGAGCAGTTCTTC
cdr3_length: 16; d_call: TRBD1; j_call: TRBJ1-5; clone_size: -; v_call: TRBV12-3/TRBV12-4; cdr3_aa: CASSRGTGGSLQPQHF; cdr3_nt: TGTGCCAGCAGCCGCGGGACAGGGGGCTCGCTTCAGCCCCAGCATTTT
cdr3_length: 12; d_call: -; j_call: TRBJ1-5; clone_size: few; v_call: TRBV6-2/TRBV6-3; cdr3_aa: CASSGGGQPQHF; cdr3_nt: TGTGCCAGCAGCGGCGGTGGGCAGCCCCAGCATTTT
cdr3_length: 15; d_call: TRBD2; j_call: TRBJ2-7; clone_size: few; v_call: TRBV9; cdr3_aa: CASSLQRDPSYEQYF; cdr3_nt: TGTGCCAGCAGCCTACAGCGGGACCCCTCCTACGAGCAGTACTTC
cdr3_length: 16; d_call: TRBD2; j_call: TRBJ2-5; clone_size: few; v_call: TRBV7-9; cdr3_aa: CASSLGGSGISETQYF; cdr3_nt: TGTGCCAGCAGCTTAGGCGGGAGTGGGATCTCTGAGACCCAGTACTTC
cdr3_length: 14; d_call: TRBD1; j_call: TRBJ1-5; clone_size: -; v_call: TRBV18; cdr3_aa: CASSRPGQDQPQHF; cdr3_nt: TGTGCCAGCTCACGACCGGGACAGGATCAGCCCCAGCATTTT
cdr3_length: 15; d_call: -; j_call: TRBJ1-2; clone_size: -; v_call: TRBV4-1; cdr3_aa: CASSHRVLGNYGYTF; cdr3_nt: TGCGCCAGCAGCCACCGGGTCCTCGGCAACTATGGCTACACCTTC
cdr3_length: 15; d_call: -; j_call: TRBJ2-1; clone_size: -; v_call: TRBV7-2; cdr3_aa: CASSLVSGGYNEQFF; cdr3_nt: TGTGCCAGCAGCTTAGTATCGGGCGGGTACAATGAGCAGTTCTTC
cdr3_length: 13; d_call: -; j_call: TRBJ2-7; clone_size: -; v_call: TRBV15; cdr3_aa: CATSRAGGNEQYF; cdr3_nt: TGTGCCACCAGCAGAGCCGGCGGCAACGAGCAGTACTTC
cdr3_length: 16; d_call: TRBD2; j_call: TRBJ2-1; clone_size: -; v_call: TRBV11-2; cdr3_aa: CASSLLLGTSKNEQFF; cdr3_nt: TGTGCCAGCAGCTTACTTCTTGGGACTAGTAAGAATGAGCAGTTCTTC
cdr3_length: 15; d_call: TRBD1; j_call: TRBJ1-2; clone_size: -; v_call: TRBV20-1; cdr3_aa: CSAPTGTGTSYGYTF; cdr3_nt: TGCAGTGCCCCGACTGGGACAGGGACGAGCTATGGCTACACCTTC
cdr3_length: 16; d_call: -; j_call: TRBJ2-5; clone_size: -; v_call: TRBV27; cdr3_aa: CASSLSRWRSQETQYF; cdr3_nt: TGTGCCAGCAGTTTATCGAGGTGGCGATCCCAAGAGACCCAGTACTTC
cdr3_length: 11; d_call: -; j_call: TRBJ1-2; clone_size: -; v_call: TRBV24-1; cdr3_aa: CATSDRAGYTF; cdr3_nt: TGTGCCACCAGTGATCGAGCTGGCTACACCTTC
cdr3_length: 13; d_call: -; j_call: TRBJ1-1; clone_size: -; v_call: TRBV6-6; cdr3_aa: CASTGTENTEAFF; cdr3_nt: TGTGCCAGCACCGGGACGGAGAACACTGAAGCTTTCTTT
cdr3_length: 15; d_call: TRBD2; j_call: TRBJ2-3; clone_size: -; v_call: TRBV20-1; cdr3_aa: CSAMGSSGVTDTQYF; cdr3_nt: TGCAGTGCTATGGGGAGTAGCGGGGTCACAGATACGCAGTATTTT
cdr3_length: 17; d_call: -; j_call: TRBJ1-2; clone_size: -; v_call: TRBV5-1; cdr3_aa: CASSNRDTEVANYGYTF; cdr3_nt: TGCGCCAGCAGCAATAGGGACACAGAGGTCGCTAACTATGGCTACACCTTC
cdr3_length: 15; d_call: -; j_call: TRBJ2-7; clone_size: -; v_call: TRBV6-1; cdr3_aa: CASSEDQRSGYEQYF; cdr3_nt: TGTGCCAGCAGTGAAGACCAGAGGAGTGGTTACGAGCAGTACTTC
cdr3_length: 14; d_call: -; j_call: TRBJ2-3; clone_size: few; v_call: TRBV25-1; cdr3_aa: CASSEGEEHRYAYF; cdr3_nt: TGTGCCAGCAGTGAAGGGGAGGAGCACAGATACGCGTATTTT
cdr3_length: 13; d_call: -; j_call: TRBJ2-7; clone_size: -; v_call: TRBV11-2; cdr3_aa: CASSPIMSGEQYF; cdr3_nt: TGTGCCAGCAGCCCGATCATGTCGGGCGAGCAGTACTTC
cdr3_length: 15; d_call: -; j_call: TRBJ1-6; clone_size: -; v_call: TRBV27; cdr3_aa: CASSPRPGVNSPLHF; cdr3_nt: TGTGCCAGCAGCCCAAGGCCGGGAGTCAATTCACCCCTCCACTTT
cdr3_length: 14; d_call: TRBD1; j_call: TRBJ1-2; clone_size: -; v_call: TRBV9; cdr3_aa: CASSDRQGGNGYTF; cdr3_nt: TGTGCCAGCAGCGACCGACAGGGGGGTAATGGCTACACCTTC
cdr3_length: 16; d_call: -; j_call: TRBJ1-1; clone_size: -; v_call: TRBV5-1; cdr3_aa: CASSWGRLRGNTEAFF; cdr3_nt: TGCGCCAGCAGCTGGGGACGACTCCGGGGGAACACTGAAGCTTTCTTT
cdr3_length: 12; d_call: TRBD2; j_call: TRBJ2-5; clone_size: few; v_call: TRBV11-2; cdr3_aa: CASSSRTSGTYF; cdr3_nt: TGTGCCAGCAGCTCCCGGACTAGCGGGACGTACTTC
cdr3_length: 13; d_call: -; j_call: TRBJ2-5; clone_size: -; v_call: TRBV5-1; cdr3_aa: CASSFPQKETQYF; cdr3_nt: TGCGCCAGCAGCTTTCCGCAAAAAGAGACCCAGTACTTC
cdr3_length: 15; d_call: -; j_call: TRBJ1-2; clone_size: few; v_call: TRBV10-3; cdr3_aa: CAISESRQGDYGYTF; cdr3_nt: TGTGCCATCAGTGAGTCACGGCAGGGAGACTATGGCTACACCTTC
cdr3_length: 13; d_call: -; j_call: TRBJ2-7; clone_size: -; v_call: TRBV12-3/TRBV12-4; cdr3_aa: CASSWRGTYEQYF; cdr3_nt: TGTGCCAGCAGTTGGCGGGGTACCTACGAGCAGTACTTC
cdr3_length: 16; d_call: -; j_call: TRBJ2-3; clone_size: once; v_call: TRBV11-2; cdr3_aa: CASSSGDRLFTDTQYF; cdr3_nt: TGTGCCAGCAGCTCCGGTGACAGGCTCTTCACAGATACGCAGTATTTT
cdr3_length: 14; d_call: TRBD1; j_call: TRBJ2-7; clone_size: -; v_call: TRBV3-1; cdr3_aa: CASSQGGQRGEQYF; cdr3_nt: TGTGCCAGCAGCCAAGGGGGACAGAGAGGCGAGCAGTACTTC
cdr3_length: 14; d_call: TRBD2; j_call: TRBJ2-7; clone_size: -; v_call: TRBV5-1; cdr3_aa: CASSPGLVRDEQYF; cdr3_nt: TGCGCCAGCAGCCCGGGACTAGTACGCGACGAGCAGTACTTC
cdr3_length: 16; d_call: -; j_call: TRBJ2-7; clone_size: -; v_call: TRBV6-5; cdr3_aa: CASSNLAGTPLNEQYF; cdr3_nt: TGTGCCAGCAGTAACCTCGCCGGGACTCCACTCAACGAGCAGTACTTC
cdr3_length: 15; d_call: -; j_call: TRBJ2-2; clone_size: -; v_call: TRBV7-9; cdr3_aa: CASSLGGSYTGELFF; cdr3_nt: TGTGCCAGCAGCTTAGGTGGGAGTTACACCGGGGAGCTGTTTTTT
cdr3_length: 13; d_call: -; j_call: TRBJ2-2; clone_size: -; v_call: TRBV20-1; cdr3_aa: CSARGGRTGELFF; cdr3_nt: TGCAGTGCTAGAGGGGGTCGAACCGGGGAGCTGTTTTTT
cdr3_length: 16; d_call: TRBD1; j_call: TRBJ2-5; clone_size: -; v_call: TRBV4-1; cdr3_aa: CASSQGTGGPGETQYF; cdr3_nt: TGCGCCAGCAGCCAAGGGACAGGGGGCCCGGGAGAGACCCAGTACTTC
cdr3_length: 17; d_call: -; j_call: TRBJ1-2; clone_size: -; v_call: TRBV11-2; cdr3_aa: CASSLDPLSGRTYGYTF; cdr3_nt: TGTGCCAGCAGCTTAGACCCCCTTTCAGGGAGGACCTATGGCTACACCTTC
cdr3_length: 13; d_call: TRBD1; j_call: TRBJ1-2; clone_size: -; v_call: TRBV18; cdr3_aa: CASSRDRESGYTF; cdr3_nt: TGTGCCAGCTCGCGGGACAGGGAGTCTGGCTACACCTTC
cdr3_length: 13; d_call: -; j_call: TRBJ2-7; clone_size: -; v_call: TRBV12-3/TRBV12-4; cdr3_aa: CASTLRGFHEQYF; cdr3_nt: TGTGCCAGCACTCTTCGGGGATTCCACGAGCAGTACTTC
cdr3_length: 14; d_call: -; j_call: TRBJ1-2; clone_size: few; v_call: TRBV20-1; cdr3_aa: CSALTDRPSYGYTF; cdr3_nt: TGCAGTGCTTTAACCGACAGGCCGTCTTATGGCTACACCTTC